The T cell receptor (beta chain) under discussion was sequenced for a study of CD8 T cells in Susac syndrome. Germline CDR1 reads MNHEY; CDR2 reads SVGAGI. The CDR3 covers 14 residues. V was clipped by 8 bases and J by 4 bases; unmatched bases: 8. Reverse transcription of about 0.5 to 1 ug RNA used random hexamers. TCRdb re-called the immunoSEQ multiplex PCR reads through MiXCR, storing one row per CDR3 protein. Among some 100,000 distinct CDR3 sequences listed, about 93% were seen once. This TCR was recovered from a human donor in good health. The chain combines TRBV6-5 with TRBJ2-1; 7 bases line up with TRBD2. The material sequenced was CD4+ T cells from PBMCs. In nucleotides, the CDR3 is TGTGCCAGCGCCGGGGCTAGCGGATACAATGAGCAGTTCTTC. It yields the protein CASAGASGYNEQFF.